These T cell receptor beta chains were read from a single sample in a study of cytomegalovirus exposure and HLA in healthy donors. TCRdb's copy holds only in-frame clones and misses some; the assay was immunoSEQ multiplex PCR. The profile shows 220,000 or so clones, 82% of them singletons. The sample comprised PBMCs. The source is a woman between 40 and 50 years old in good health and CMV-seronegative. Each CDR3 is given with its conserved first and last residue. The D gene is left open where the match is weak. Where a row states a size, it is once, few, many or the class of an expanded clone; other rows omit it.

v_gene: TRBV19
j_gene: TRBJ1-2
d_gene: .
abundance: .
CDR3aa: CASRRGSGYTF
CDR3nt: TGTGCCAGCAGAAGGGGTAGTGGCTACACCTTC

v_gene: TRBV6-4
j_gene: TRBJ2-1
d_gene: .
abundance: .
CDR3aa: CASSESRSYNEQFF
CDR3nt: TGTGCCAGCAGTGAATCGCGCTCCTACAATGAGCAGTTCTTC

v_gene: TRBV6-1
j_gene: TRBJ1-2
d_gene: TRBD1
abundance: .
CDR3aa: CASSHRGRYGYTF
CDR3nt: TGTGCCAGCAGCCACAGGGGGAGGTATGGCTACACCTTC

v_gene: TRBV5-4
j_gene: TRBJ1-2
d_gene: .
abundance: .
CDR3aa: CASSLRQLGQGYTF
CDR3nt: TGTGCCAGCAGCTTAAGGCAGTTAGGACAAGGCTACACCTTC

v_gene: TRBV18
j_gene: TRBJ2-7
d_gene: TRBD2
abundance: .
CDR3aa: CASSPLGLVAGTRVPEQYF
CDR3nt: TGTGCCAGCTCACCACTCGGGTTGGTAGCGGGGACCCGCGTTCCCGAGCAGTACTTC

v_gene: TRBV19
j_gene: TRBJ2-5
d_gene: .
abundance: .
CDR3aa: CASSSRTVGETQYF
CDR3nt: TGTGCCAGTAGTTCTCGGACAGTAGGAGAGACCCAGTACTTC

v_gene: TRBV29-1
j_gene: TRBJ1-2
d_gene: .
abundance: few
CDR3aa: CSVRFPGHLRGYGYTF
CDR3nt: TGCAGCGTTCGGTTCCCGGGACACCTGAGAGGGTATGGCTACACCTTC

v_gene: TRBV4-2
j_gene: TRBJ2-2
d_gene: TRBD2
abundance: .
CDR3aa: CASSQVLAGSTGELFF
CDR3nt: TGTGCCAGCAGCCAAGTACTAGCGGGAAGCACCGGGGAGCTGTTTTTT

v_gene: TRBV2
j_gene: TRBJ1-1
d_gene: .
abundance: .
CDR3aa: CASSDSGVLSTEAFF
CDR3nt: TGTGCCAGCAGTGATTCAGGGGTCTTGTCCACTGAAGCTTTCTTT

v_gene: TRBV10-3
j_gene: TRBJ2-7
d_gene: TRBD1
abundance: .
CDR3aa: CAISNDRGRSYEQYF
CDR3nt: TGTGCCATCAGTAATGACAGGGGGCGATCCTACGAGCAGTACTTC

v_gene: TRBV5-1
j_gene: TRBJ2-5
d_gene: TRBD2
abundance: once
CDR3aa: CASSRGASGNETQYF
CDR3nt: TGCGCCAGCAGCAGGGGGGCTAGCGGGAATGAGACCCAGTACTTC

v_gene: TRBV7-2
j_gene: TRBJ1-5
d_gene: TRBD1
abundance: .
CDR3aa: CASSLGLGGQPQHF
CDR3nt: TGTGCCAGCAGCTTGGGCTTAGGGGGCCAGCCCCAGCATTTT

v_gene: TRBV28
j_gene: TRBJ1-5
d_gene: TRBD1
abundance: .
CDR3aa: CASSSGQAGRQPQHF
CDR3nt: TGTGCCAGCAGTTCGGGACAGGCGGGACGGCAGCCCCAGCATTTT

v_gene: TRBV19
j_gene: TRBJ2-1
d_gene: .
abundance: .
CDR3aa: CASSSGGGSARLEQFF
CDR3nt: TGTGCCAGTAGCTCAGGGGGCGGGAGCGCCCGGCTTGAGCAGTTCTTC

v_gene: TRBV4-1
j_gene: TRBJ2-5
d_gene: TRBD2
abundance: .
CDR3aa: CASSQGTSGRGKGLETQYF
CDR3nt: TGCGCCAGCAGCCAAGGGACTAGCGGGAGGGGTAAGGGTCTGGAGACCCAGTACTTC

v_gene: TRBV7-3
j_gene: TRBJ2-3
d_gene: TRBD2
abundance: .
CDR3aa: CASSLSGSSTDTQYF
CDR3nt: TGTGCCAGCAGCCTTAGCGGGAGTAGCACAGATACGCAGTATTTT

v_gene: TRBV19
j_gene: TRBJ2-7
d_gene: .
abundance: .
CDR3aa: CASSTSGLSYEQYF
CDR3nt: TGTGCCAGTAGTACAAGCGGACTCTCCTACGAGCAGTACTTC

v_gene: TRBV28
j_gene: TRBJ2-1
d_gene: TRBD1
abundance: .
CDR3aa: CASSPSPGQGANEQFF
CDR3nt: TGTGCCAGCAGCCCGAGTCCGGGACAGGGGGCCAATGAGCAGTTCTTC

v_gene: TRBV9
j_gene: TRBJ1-1
d_gene: .
abundance: few
CDR3aa: CASSVEGVRDEAFF
CDR3nt: TGTGCCAGCAGCGTAGAGGGCGTACGGGATGAAGCTTTCTTT

v_gene: TRBV5-1
j_gene: TRBJ1-2
d_gene: TRBD1
abundance: few
CDR3aa: CASSQGTGAPRDYTF
CDR3nt: TGCGCCAGCAGCCAAGGGACAGGGGCTCCTCGGGACTACACCTTC

v_gene: TRBV29-1
j_gene: TRBJ1-2
d_gene: TRBD1
abundance: .
CDR3aa: CSVEGRMTGAYGYTF
CDR3nt: TGCAGCGTTGAAGGTCGAATGACAGGGGCTTATGGCTACACCTTC

v_gene: TRBV5-1
j_gene: TRBJ1-1
d_gene: .
abundance: .
CDR3aa: CASSSGEVNTEAFF
CDR3nt: TGCGCCAGCAGCTCCGGGGAGGTGAACACTGAAGCTTTCTTT

v_gene: TRBV19
j_gene: TRBJ1-2
d_gene: .
abundance: .
CDR3aa: CASSGSGDYGYTF
CDR3nt: TGTGCCAGTTCCGGGTCAGGGGACTATGGCTACACCTTC

v_gene: TRBV4-1
j_gene: TRBJ2-5
d_gene: .
abundance: .
CDR3aa: CASSPQIIQETQYF
CDR3nt: TGCGCCAGCAGCCCACAAATTATCCAAGAGACCCAGTACTTC

v_gene: TRBV27
j_gene: TRBJ1-2
d_gene: TRBD1
abundance: .
CDR3aa: CASRTLTGVGYTF
CDR3nt: TGTGCCAGCAGGACCCTAACAGGGGTTGGCTACACCTTC

v_gene: TRBV19
j_gene: TRBJ1-2
d_gene: .
abundance: once
CDR3aa: CASSIRGIITYGYTF
CDR3nt: TGTGCCAGTAGTATACGCGGGATAATTACCTATGGCTACACCTTC

v_gene: TRBV30
j_gene: TRBJ2-7
d_gene: .
abundance: .
CDR3aa: CAWKKTVGRAPPSSYEQYF
CDR3nt: TGTGCCTGGAAAAAAACGGTCGGGCGGGCTCCGCCGAGCTCCTACGAGCAGTACTTC

v_gene: TRBV18
j_gene: TRBJ1-2
d_gene: TRBD1
abundance: once
CDR3aa: CASSSDRNYGYTF
CDR3nt: TGTGCCAGCTCATCGGACAGGAACTATGGCTACACCTTC

v_gene: TRBV5-4
j_gene: TRBJ2-1
d_gene: TRBD2
abundance: .
CDR3aa: CASSLGLAGGYNEQFF
CDR3nt: TGTGCCAGCAGCTTGGGACTAGCGGGAGGTTACAATGAGCAGTTCTTC

v_gene: TRBV7-3
j_gene: TRBJ2-7
d_gene: TRBD2
abundance: once
CDR3aa: CASSSGLASSYEQYF
CDR3nt: TGTGCCAGCAGCTCCGGACTAGCGTCCTCCTACGAGCAGTACTTC

v_gene: TRBV10-2
j_gene: TRBJ2-7
d_gene: TRBD2
abundance: .
CDR3aa: CASRTGLASYEQYF
CDR3nt: TGCGCCAGCAGGACGGGACTAGCGTCCTACGAGCAGTACTTC

v_gene: TRBV18
j_gene: TRBJ1-5
d_gene: .
abundance: .
CDR3aa: CASSPRRGEGFGQPQHF
CDR3nt: TGTGCCAGCTCACCACGGAGGGGAGAAGGTTTTGGACAGCCCCAGCATTTT

v_gene: TRBV19
j_gene: TRBJ2-5
d_gene: .
abundance: .
CDR3aa: CASSIDVLVKETQYF
CDR3nt: TGTGCCAGTAGTATAGATGTGTTAGTCAAAGAGACCCAGTACTTC

v_gene: TRBV6-6
j_gene: TRBJ1-2
d_gene: TRBD1
abundance: .
CDR3aa: CASSYSRGQGYGYTF
CDR3nt: TGTGCCAGCAGTTACTCGCGGGGACAGGGATATGGCTACACCTTC

v_gene: TRBV27
j_gene: TRBJ1-2
d_gene: .
abundance: few
CDR3aa: CASSLSRGVSYGYTF
CDR3nt: TGTGCCAGCAGTTTATCCAGGGGAGTAAGCTATGGCTACACCTTC

v_gene: TRBV4-2
j_gene: TRBJ2-7
d_gene: TRBD2
abundance: .
CDR3aa: CASSQELASGYEQYF
CDR3nt: TGTGCCAGCAGCCAAGAGCTGGCTAGCGGATACGAGCAGTACTTC

v_gene: TRBV9
j_gene: TRBJ1-1
d_gene: .
abundance: .
CDR3aa: CASSVVAGTEAFF
CDR3nt: TGTGCCAGCAGCGTAGTGGCAGGGACTGAAGCTTTCTTT

v_gene: TRBV29-1
j_gene: TRBJ1-1
d_gene: .
abundance: .
CDR3aa: CSVLDTLGAFF
CDR3nt: TGCAGCGTTCTCGACACCCTTGGAGCTTTCTTT

v_gene: TRBV7-8
j_gene: TRBJ2-7
d_gene: .
abundance: .
CDR3aa: CASSHRDFSYEQYF
CDR3nt: TGTGCCAGCAGCCACCGGGACTTCTCCTACGAGCAGTACTTC

v_gene: TRBV5-1
j_gene: TRBJ2-7
d_gene: TRBD2
abundance: .
CDR3aa: CASSLDTAGLGLYEQYF
CDR3nt: TGCGCCAGCAGCCTGGATACCGCCGGACTAGGATTGTACGAGCAGTACTTC

v_gene: TRBV28
j_gene: TRBJ1-1
d_gene: .
abundance: once
CDR3aa: CASSSPGAGTEAFF
CDR3nt: TGTGCCAGCAGTTCCCCCGGGGCGGGGACTGAAGCTTTCTTT

v_gene: TRBV5-4
j_gene: TRBJ1-2
d_gene: .
abundance: few
CDR3aa: CASSLDSFHYGYTF
CDR3nt: TGTGCCAGCAGCTTGGACAGCTTCCACTATGGCTACACCTTC